This T cell receptor beta chain is drawn from a study of shared clonotypes between healthy human individuals. For the study at large: The cohort had a couple of women and a few men, ages 18 to 49.

This clone appeared once. Germline assignment: CDR1 LGHNA and CDR2 YNFKEQ. After removal of 0 bases from V and 4 bases from J, the junction contained 4 bases not matched to a gene. The CDR3 loop spans 16 amino acids. Positively selected for CCR7, the CD45RO-negative cells used as naive CD8 cells excluded terminally differentiated effector memory CD45RA+ cells. Assay used: immunoSEQ multiplex PCR; TCRdb lists only in-frame clones, some missing. The profile shows about 600,000 clones, roughly 96% of them singletons. The TCR originated in a woman younger than 45 in good health. The chain employs TRBV4-2 and TRBJ2-5, with 11 bases lining up with TRBD2. Sample: naive CD8+ T cells sorted from blood. This CDR3 reads CASSQEDSGRVETQYF. For the CDR3, the DNA is TGTGCCAGCAGCCAAGAAGATAGCGGGAGGGTAGAGACCCAGTACTTC.